The rows below give T cell receptor beta chains drawn from one sample of a study of CD8 T cells in Susac syndrome. TCRdb recomputed calls from the immunoSEQ multiplex PCR reads with MiXCR, one row per CDR3 protein. The sample comprises about 240,000 distinct CDR3 sequences, approximately 95% of which are singletons, and around 0.093% rests with the top ten. The sequenced material came from CD4+ T cells from PBMCs. The receptors derive from a human donor with Susac syndrome. CDR3s include the opening cysteine and the closing phenylalanine or tryptophan. D genes are given only for firm matches. The size field is filled for only some rows; it gives once, few, many or a size class.

>TRBV21-1|NA|NA|TRBJ2-7
TGTGCCAGCAGCAAAGAGGGACAGGGATCCTACGAGCAGTACTTC
CASSKEGQGSYEQYF
>TRBV20-1|once|NA|TRBJ1-5
TGCAGTGCTTCACCAGTGAATAGCAATCAGCCCCAGCATTTT
CSASPVNSNQPQHF
>TRBV5-1|NA|NA|TRBJ2-6
TGCGCCAGCAGCCTGTATTGGACTGGCTCTGGGGCCAACGTCCTGACTTTC
CASSLYWTGSGANVLTF
>TRBV30|NA|NA|TRBJ1-1
TGTGCCTGGAGTGTAGACCGGAACACTGAAGCTTTCTTT
CAWSVDRNTEAFF
>TRBV11-3|NA|NA|TRBJ1-1
TGTGCCAGCAGCTTGGTCCCGTGGAACACTGAAGCTTTCTTT
CASSLVPWNTEAFF
>TRBV25-1|NA|NA|TRBJ1-1
TGTGCCAGCAGTGAATTGGGTCTACAGGGTATGGGCACTGAAGCTTTCTTT
CASSELGLQGMGTEAFF
>TRBV18|NA|NA|TRBJ2-7
TGTGCCAGCTCACCCGCCCCTGGACAGTCCTACGAGCAGTACTTC
CASSPAPGQSYEQYF
>TRBV29-1|NA|TRBD1|TRBJ1-1
TGCAGCGTTGAAAGGGACAGGAGGACTGAAGCTTTCTTT
CSVERDRRTEAFF
>TRBV12-3/TRBV12-4|NA|TRBD2|TRBJ2-7
TGTGCCAGCAGTTTCGGTAGACTAGCCGGGACCTACGAGCAGTACTTC
CASSFGRLAGTYEQYF
>TRBV29-1|NA|NA|TRBJ1-2
TGCAGCGTTCACCAGGGCGGCTATGGCTACACCTTC
CSVHQGGYGYTF
>TRBV20-1|NA|TRBD1|TRBJ2-5
TGCAGTGCTCCTAAGGGACAGCAAGAGACCCAGTACTTC
CSAPKGQQETQYF
>TRBV29-1|once|NA|TRBJ1-2
TGCAGCGTTGAAGCCCCGGTGACGGGCTACACCTTC
CSVEAPVTGYTF